The 9 T cell receptor beta chains presented below share a single source sample, sequenced in a study of blood T cell repertoires in COVID-19 (dated by TCRdb to the early 2020s). The method was the immunoSEQ multiplex PCR assay. In TCRdb, the immuneACCESS table is reduced to in-frame sequences with V and J assigned. These tables do not hold every clone; where another copy was compared, an unresolved V gene accounts for under half, and the others remain unexplained. For this sample there are hundreds of thousands of clones; roughly 89% appear just once. Of the sample, about 0.91% is held by the ten largest clones. The sample taken for sequencing was peripheral blood. Receptor source: a man between 18 and 29 years old with COVID-19, enrolled during active disease.

The chain has TRBV5-4 and TRBJ1-2, with TRBD1 matching 12 bases. The CDR3 runs to 15 residues. Per the germline V gene, CDR1 is SGHNT and CDR2 is YYREEE (reference sequence). Trimming cost V 3 bases and J 8 bases; bases outside gene matches: 8. The CDR3 loop reads CASSSPGQGAGGYTF. The CDR3 nucleotides read TGTGCCAGCAGCTCGCCGGGACAGGGGGCAGGCGGCTACACCTTC.

The gene calls are TRBV19 and TRBJ1-1; D may be TRBD1 (5 bases). CDR3 length: 13 residues. Germline V gives CDR1 LNHDA, CDR2 SQIVND (reference sequence). V was shortened by 6 bases and J by 5 bases, with 13 bases between the two germline ends. The CDR3 DNA reads TGTGCCAGTAGCCTCGTCGGGGGTACTGAAGCTTTCTTT. Residues: CASSLVGGTEAFF.

V usage is TRBV6-5 and J usage is TRBJ1-4; D remains ambiguous. Germline loops: CDR1 MNHEY, CDR2 SVGAGI. CDR3 length equals 11 residues. The V end lost 8 bases, the J end lost 7 bases, and 8 bases lay between the germline ends. CDR3 residues: CASLAVEKLFF. The CDR3 nucleotides read TGTGCCAGCCTCGCGGTTGAAAAACTGTTTTTT.

V and J are TRBV5-1 and TRBJ1-2, with 9 nucleotides matching TRBD1. V shed 3 bases and J 2 bases; nucleotides not matched to a gene: 5. Looked up from germline, CDR1 is SGHRS and CDR2 is YFSETQ. The CDR3 extends over 15 amino acids. As DNA, the CDR3 is TGCGCCAGCAGCTCGGGACAGGGTTCGAACTATGGCTACACCTTC. Translated: CASSSGQGSNYGYTF.

The chain recombines TRBV2 with TRBJ2-7; no clear D. CDR1 is SNHLY, CDR2 FYNNEI, per germline. The CDR3 is made up of 12 amino acids. Trimming took 2 bases from V and 3 from J, leaving 5 bases between them. The CDR3 sequence is CASSELVYEQYF. In DNA, the CDR3 is TGTGCCAGCAGTGAATTAGTCTACGAGCAGTACTTC.

Points on this clone: At the DNA level, this CDR3 is encoded by other sequences in the same sample as well. This chain connects TRBV6-5 to TRBJ2-7, with D unclear. This CDR3 region has 13 residues. Germline V gene lookup returns CDR1 MNHEY and CDR2 SVGAGI. V lost 0 bases to trimming and J lost 4 bases, with 7 bases between them. The CDR3 here is CASSYSSAYEQYF. DNA for the CDR3: TGTGCCAGCAGTTACTCGAGTGCTTACGAGCAGTACTTC.

This clone was counted between two and nine times. The CDR3 nucleotides are TGTGCCAGCAGCTTAGTGGCAGGGTCTAATGAAAAACTGTTTTTT. Translated: CASSLVAGSNEKLFF. The rearrangement links TRBV7-9 to TRBJ1-4, with D possibly being TRBD1 (5 bases). The CDR3 covers 15 residues. V dropped 1 base and J dropped 3 bases, with 9 bases sitting between them. Per the germline V gene, CDR1 is SEHNR and CDR2 is FQNEAQ (reference sequence).

This clone appeared once. The V gene is TRBV9, the J gene TRBJ1-2; 11 nucleotides align to TRBD1. This CDR3 has 16 residues. The germline V gene has CDR1 SGDLS and CDR2 YYNGEE. V shed 0 bases, J shed 2 bases, and the junction held 3 bases outside the gene matches. In DNA form, the CDR3 reads TGTGCCAGCAGCGTAGGGTGGGACAGGGGGAACTATGGCTACACCTTC. Translation gives CASSVGWDRGNYGYTF.

The V gene is TRBV6-5, the J gene TRBJ2-3, with TRBD1 matching over 8 bases. V lost 5 bases to trimming and J lost 5 bases; unmatched junction nucleotides: 6. The CDR3 runs to 14 residues. The germline V gene has CDR1 MNHEY and CDR2 SVGAGI. CDR3 protein: CASSIGQGRDTQYF. The CDR3 DNA sequence: TGTGCCAGCAGTATAGGACAGGGCAGAGATACGCAGTATTTT.